The 24 T cell receptor beta chains in this list originate from one sample, sequenced in a study of blood T cell repertoires in COVID-19. Sequencing was performed with immunoSEQ multiplex PCR; in TCRdb, only in-frame clones are kept and a portion is missing. The sample holds 210,000 or so clones, around four fifths seen once. The sample was PBMCs or T cells enriched from blood (not recorded which). The source is a woman in her forties or fifties who had been exposed to COVID-19.

This clone came up many times. The CDR3 spells CASSPYYQGAGNEQFF. DNA for the CDR3: TGTGCCAGCTCACCATACTATCAGGGGGCTGGCAATGAGCAGTTCTTC. The V and J genes are TRBV18 and TRBJ2-1; 8 bases match TRBD1. V dropped 2 bases and J dropped 6; count of bases not matched to a gene: 9. This CDR3 comprises 16 residues. Germline-derived CDR1 and CDR2 are KGHSH and LQKENI.

This sequence joins TRBV6-2 or TRBV6-3 and TRBJ2-7, with 7 bases aligning to TRBD1. The CDR3 consists of 16 residues. V lost 0 bases, J lost 2 bases, and 7 bases stayed unmatched. From germline, CDR1 is MNHEY and CDR2 SVGEGT. The CDR3 loop reads CASSYSNRQGAYEQYF. CDR3 nucleotide sequence: TGTGCCAGCAGTTACTCGAACCGGCAGGGGGCCTACGAGCAGTACTTC.

CDR3 loop: CAIGTGEIQPQHF. The CDR3 coding sequence is TGTGCCATCGGGACAGGGGAAATCCAGCCCCAGCATTTT. The chain recombines TRBV10-3 with TRBJ1-5; 10 nucleotides line up with TRBD1. CDR3 length: 13 residues. The germline V gene encodes CDR1 ENHRY and CDR2 SYGVKD. V was clipped by 8 bases and J by 7 bases; unmatched bases: 5.

Here the CDR3 DNA reads TGTGCCAGCAGCTTAAGGGGGTCTGCTGAAAAACTGTTTTTT. This encodes CASSLRGSAEKLFF. The rearrangement joins TRBV7-6 to TRBJ1-4, with D perhaps matching TRBD1 (6 bases). Germline CDR1 reads SGHVS; CDR2 reads FNYEAQ. V was trimmed by 2 bases and J by 7 bases, leaving 11 bases between them. CDR3 size: 14 residues.

The V call is TRBV29-1, the J call TRBJ2-6, with D unclear. The germline V gene encodes CDR1 SQVTM and CDR2 ANQGSEA. Trimming took off 1 base at V and 0 bases at J, with 13 bases between the two ends. The CDR3 length is 17 residues. The CDR3 loop reads CSVEGRHALSGANVLTF. The CDR3 nucleotides are TGCAGCGTTGAAGGCAGGCATGCCCTCTCTGGGGCCAACGTCCTGACTTTC.

This clone occurred once. The V gene is TRBV4-3, the J gene TRBJ1-3; 10 nucleotides agree with TRBD1. The junction had 6 bases not matched to a gene; V was cut back by 0 bases and J by 1 base. The CDR3 consists of 18 residues. The germline V gene has CDR1 LGHNA and CDR2 YSLEER. The CDR3 nucleotides are TGCGCCAGCAGCCAAGATCTTCCGGGACAGGGGTCTGGAAACACCATATATTTT. Translating gives CASSQDLPGQGSGNTIYF.

This chain links TRBV19 with TRBJ1-2; the D gene is possibly TRBD1 (5 bases). Germline V gives CDR1 LNHDA, CDR2 SQIVND (reference sequence). This CDR3 is built from 12 residues. The V end lost 4 bases, the J end lost 5 bases, and 8 bases lay between the germline ends. Here the CDR3 DNA reads TGTGCCAGTAGTAGACAGTTATATGGCTACACCTTC. It codes for CASSRQLYGYTF.

This clone was picked up one time. V usage is TRBV6-5 and J usage is TRBJ1-2, with D maybe TRBD1 (5 bases). The CDR3 has 13 amino acids. The germline CDR1 and CDR2 sequences are MNHEY and SVGAGI. Trimming removed 6 bases from V and 8 bases from J, with 16 bases in between. In nucleotides, the CDR3 is TGTGCCAGCAGAGCCCCCGACAGCAAAGGCTACACCTTC. Amino acid sequence: CASRAPDSKGYTF.

The chain couples TRBV5-1 to TRBJ2-1, with TRBD2 matching over 14 bases. CDR1 SGHRS and CDR2 YFSETQ come from the germline V gene. The CDR3 covers 18 residues. The V and J ends lost 2 bases and 6 bases, in that order; junction bases with no gene match: 10. In DNA, the CDR3 is TGCGCCAGCAGCTTTCGGCCCCTGACTAGCGGGGGGGTCAATGAGCAGTTCTTC. This gives the protein CASSFRPLTSGGVNEQFF.

The chain links TRBV10-3 to TRBJ1-2; D not certain. Germline CDR1 reads ENHRY; CDR2 reads SYGVKD. V lost 8 bases, J lost 2 bases, and 9 bases lay in between. The CDR3 has 12 residues. The CDR3 sequence is CAIFGPNYGYTF. The DNA of the CDR3 is TGTGCCATCTTCGGTCCAAACTATGGCTACACCTTC.

The CDR3 is CASSVLQGGAFF. CDR3 nucleotide sequence: TGTGCCAGCAGTGTTCTCCAGGGGGGAGCTTTCTTT. V usage is TRBV2 and J usage is TRBJ1-1; 7 bases line up with TRBD1. The CDR3 is made up of 12 amino acids. Germline-derived CDR1 and CDR2 are SNHLY and FYNNEI. V shed 4 bases, J shed 10 bases, and the junction held 6 bases outside the gene matches.

The chain uses TRBV4-2 and TRBJ2-2; 8 bases agree with TRBD2. Germline V gene lookup returns CDR1 LGHNA and CDR2 YNFKEQ. The CDR3 spans 15 residues. Trimming at V came to 4 bases and at J to 2 bases, leaving 3 bases not matched to a gene. CDR3 DNA: TGTGCCAGCAGCCTAGCGGGGAGTAACACCGGGGAGCTGTTTTTT. Its protein is CASSLAGSNTGELFF.

In its sample, this clone was seen a few times. The V call is TRBV3-1 (or the pseudogene TRBV3-2), the J call TRBJ2-7; 9 nucleotides line up with TRBD2. The CDR3 covers 19 residues. The germline V gene has CDR1 LGHDT and CDR2 YNNKEL (reference sequence). V was clipped by 0 bases and J by 2 bases; unmatched bases: 14. The CDR3 sequence is CASSQDRGGVGGGAYEQYF. CDR3 coding DNA: TGTGCCAGCAGCCAAGATCGGGGAGGAGTTGGCGGGGGGGCCTACGAGCAGTACTTC.

This sequence joins TRBV2 and TRBJ2-7, with TRBD2 as a possible D gene (6 bases). The CDR3 has 13 amino acids. Germline lookup yields CDR1 SNHLY and CDR2 FYNNEI. V was cut by 8 bases and J by 5 bases, with 16 bases left in between. The CDR3 here is CASQREYGNEQYF. In nucleotides, the CDR3 is TGTGCCAGCCAACGGGAGTACGGGAACGAGCAGTACTTC.

This sequence joins TRBV19 and TRBJ2-3, with 7 bases matching TRBD2. The CDR3 is made up of 17 amino acids. The V and J ends lost 2 bases and 0 bases, in that order; junction bases with no gene match: 8. Germline assignment: CDR1 LNHDA and CDR2 SQIVND (reference sequence). The CDR3 coding sequence is TGTGCCAGTAGTATATCCACTGGGGGGGGTAGCACAGATACGCAGTATTTT. As protein: CASSISTGGGSTDTQYF.

The chain joins TRBV7-8 to TRBJ2-7; possibly TRBD2 for D (5 bases). Trimming stripped 4 bases from V and 3 bases from J, with 13 bases between. In germline, CDR1 is SGHVS, CDR2 FQNEAQ. The CDR3 is 14 residues long. The CDR3 loop reads CASSYRDNIYEQYF. DNA of the CDR3: TGTGCCAGCAGCTACCGGGATAATATCTACGAGCAGTACTTC.

This sequence joins TRBV7-9 and TRBJ1-6, with D hard to call. The germline V and J ends were trimmed by 1 base and 9 bases, with 4 bases remaining between them. The CDR3 runs to 12 residues. Germline lookup yields CDR1 SEHNR and CDR2 FQNEAQ (reference sequence). CDR3 in amino acids: CASSLGPSPLHF. The CDR3 DNA follows: TGTGCCAGCAGCTTAGGGCCTTCACCCCTCCACTTT.

This chain uses TRBV30 with TRBJ1-1; tentatively, D is TRBD1 (5 bases). The V gene's germline CDR1 is GTSNPN and CDR2 SVGIG (reference sequence). CDR3 length equals 15 residues. Trimming pared 4 bases from V and 0 bases from J, leaving 15 bases between. DNA of the CDR3: TGTGCCTGGAAGGGCAGGGTAGGCATGAACACTGAAGCTTTCTTT. Translating it yields CAWKGRVGMNTEAFF.

J is TRBJ1-2 and V is TRBV6-5; D might be TRBD1 (6 bases). V was shortened by 7 bases and J by 0 bases, with 15 bases between the two germline ends. Germline V CDR1 and CDR2: MNHEY, SVGAGI. This CDR3 has 15 residues. CDR3 protein: CASISQGQSNYGYTF. The DNA of the CDR3 is TGTGCCAGCATTAGCCAGGGGCAGTCTAACTATGGCTACACCTTC.

In its sample, this clone was seen once. A read error may account for a junction end that differs from germline. The V gene is TRBV12-3 or TRBV12-4, the J gene TRBJ2-7; 13 bases align to TRBD2. The CDR3 totals 13 residues. In DNA, the CDR3 is TGTGCCAGCAGTCACGGACTAGCGGGGGCGCAGCACTTC. Residues: CASSHGLAGAQHF.

CDR3: CASSTLGENTEAFF. DNA for the CDR3: TGTGCCAGTAGTACCTTGGGAGAGAACACTGAAGCTTTCTTT. The chain recombines TRBV19 with TRBJ1-1, with no clear D. Trimming shortened V by 4 bases and J by 1 base, and 10 bases separated the two germline ends. CDR1 and CDR2 from the germline V gene are LNHDA and SQIVND (reference sequence). CDR3 length: 14 residues.

CDR3 nucleotides: TGTGCCTTCATGGACAGGGCGAATTATGGCTACACCTTC. Protein: CAFMDRANYGYTF. V gene TRBV30 combines with J gene TRBJ1-2; 8 nucleotides line up with TRBD1. Germline trimming cut 7 bases from V and 5 bases from J; bases unmatched to any gene: 9. The CDR3 runs 13 residues. The germline CDR1 and CDR2 sequences are GTSNPN and SVGIG (reference sequence).

This chain joins TRBV5-1 and TRBJ1-2; 8 nucleotides line up with TRBD1. CDR1 and CDR2 from the germline V gene are SGHRS and YFSETQ. The trim removed 4 bases at V and 7 bases at J, leaving 3 bases unmatched. CDR3 length: 12 residues. CDR3 bases: TGCGCCAGCAGCCCAGACAGGGGTGGCTACACCTTC. Encoded protein: CASSPDRGGYTF.

The chain links TRBV18 to TRBJ1-6, with D possibly TRBD1 on 5 matching bases. The CDR3 runs 14 residues. Germline V gene lookup returns CDR1 KGHSH and CDR2 LQKENI. The V and J ends lost 4 bases and 7 bases respectively, with 11 bases between them. CDR3: CASSRERGNSPLHF. In DNA, the CDR3 is TGTGCCAGCTCACGTGAACGGGGGAATTCACCCCTCCACTTT.